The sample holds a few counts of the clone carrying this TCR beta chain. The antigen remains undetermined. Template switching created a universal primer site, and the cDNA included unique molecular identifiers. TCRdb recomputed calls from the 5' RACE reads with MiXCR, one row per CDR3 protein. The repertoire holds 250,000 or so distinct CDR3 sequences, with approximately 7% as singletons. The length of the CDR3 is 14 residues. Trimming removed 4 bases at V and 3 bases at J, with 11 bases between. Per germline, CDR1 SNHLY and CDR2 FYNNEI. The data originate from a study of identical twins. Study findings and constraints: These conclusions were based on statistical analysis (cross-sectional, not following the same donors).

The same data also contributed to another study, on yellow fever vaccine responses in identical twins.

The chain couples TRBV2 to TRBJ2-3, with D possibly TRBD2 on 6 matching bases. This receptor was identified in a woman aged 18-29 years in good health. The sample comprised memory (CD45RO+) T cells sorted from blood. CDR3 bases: TGTGCCAGCAGTGGGGGACTGGTGACAGATACGCAGTATTTT. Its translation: CASSGGLVTDTQYF. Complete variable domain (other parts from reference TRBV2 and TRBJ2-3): EPEVTQTPSHQVTQMGQEVILRCVPISNHLYFYWYRQILGQKVEFLVSFYNNEISEKSEIFDDQFSVERPDGSNFTLKIRSTKLEDSAMYFCASSGGLVTDTQYFGPGTRLTVL.